This TCR beta chain was sequenced in a study of T cells in Graves' hyperthyroidism and ophthalmopathy. The source material, RNA transcripts, was used to amplify TCR beta CDR3 regions. First-round RT-PCR with HTBI primers amplified the TCR CDR3 region. TCRdb independently ran MiXCR on the multiplex PCR reads; one entry per CDR3 protein. The repertoire consists of some 370,000 distinct CDR3 sequences, with around an eighth occurring once and the leading ten covering 25% to 30%. This clonotype was detected ten times or more. The V gene end was trimmed by 4 bases and the J gene end by 5 bases; junction bases not matched to a gene: 4. The CDR3 extends over 14 amino acids. In germline, CDR1 is MNHNS, CDR2 SASEGT.

The sample consisted of blood. This TCR was recovered from a man aged 45-60 years with Graves' ophthalmopathy. The V call is TRBV6-1, the J call TRBJ2-7; 11 bases align to TRBD2. The CDR3 here is CASSASGRSNEQYF. The CDR3 DNA reads TGTGCCAGCAGTGCTAGCGGGAGGTCCAACGAGCAGTACTTC.